This TCR beta chain is from a study of T-cell reconstitution after alpha-beta-depleted transplantation in children. Study-wide findings and caveats: Surviving recipient T cells and intrathymic progenitors accounted for some patients' high TCRbeta diversity at day 60. Approximately two months post-transplant, alpha-beta T cells reportedly originated from several hundred expanded graft clones.

During its preparation, the TCRbeta library received unique molecular identifiers. TCRdb reprocessed the PCR reads via MiXCR and lists one record per CDR3 protein. The table lists around 230,000 distinct CDR3 sequences, 17% of them singletons. A word on this clonotype: Antigen specificity is unknown.

V lost 4 bases, J lost 8 bases, and 10 bases stayed unmatched. The CDR3 sequence is 16 residues long. Per germline, CDR1 SGHNT and CDR2 YYREEE (reference sequence). The clonotype was recovered from a male patient aged 2 to 10 who had a stem cell transplant for acute lymphoblastic leukemia, so the T cells may come from the graft donor. V and J are TRBV5-4 and TRBJ2-1; 12 bases match TRBD1. Sequencing used PBMCs, mostly from graft donor cells, obtained 360 days after TCRalphabeta/CD19-depleted stem cell transplant. The CDR3 coding sequence is TGTGCCAGCAGCGGGAGGGACAGGGGGCGAAACGATGAGCAGTTCTTC. Amino acid sequence: CASSGRDRGRNDEQFF.